The source of this T cell receptor beta chain is a study of shared clonotypes between healthy human individuals. Study results and limitations: The expectation was that sequencing depth would affect clonotype sharing among donors.

Across several immunoSEQ plates, the genomic DNA of each subset was split evenly. TCRdb's copy holds only in-frame clones and misses some; the assay was immunoSEQ multiplex PCR. The sample comprises 2 million to 3 million clones, 90% to 95% of which are singletons, and 0.36% rests with the top ten. Among the donors, all were Caucasian adults who lived in Nashville, Tennessee. To note about this clone: Its specificity is not known.

Material: naive CD4+ T cells from PBMCs. The subset is: CD45RA+ positively selected. This TCR came from a young man in good health. Some clones in this sample may be carry-over from other donors' samples.

The CDR3 nucleotides read TGTGCCAGCAGCCCTGAAAGAGCGGGAGATGGCCACAATGAGCAGTTCTTC. As protein: CASSPERAGDGHNEQFF. The chain uses TRBV14 and TRBJ2-1, with 8 bases lining up with TRBD2. Looked up from germline, CDR1 is SGHDN and CDR2 is FVKESK. The CDR3 covers 17 residues. The J segment lost 5 bases and the V segment lost 4 bases, leaving 13 bases of the junction unmatched.